This T cell receptor beta chain originates from a study of T cell repertoires in cytomegalovirus infection. V was trimmed by 3 bases and J by 1 base, leaving 0 bases between them. The CDR3 covers 10 residues. CDR1 DFQATT and CDR2 SNEGSKA come from the germline V gene (reference sequence). From the reads, TCRdb called clonotypes with MiXCR, one entry per CDR3 protein. In the table there are 300,000 or so distinct CDR3 sequences, 20% to 25% of which are singletons. This clonotype was counted at least ten times. Antigen: not known. The source is a human donor in good health (CMV status not recorded). Some clones in this sample may be carry-over from other donors' samples. The sample was cultured PBMCs, taken from culture after CMV antigen stimulation. J is TRBJ1-2 and V is TRBV20-1; D remains unclear. As DNA, the CDR3 is TGCAGTGCTAGTAACTATGGCTACACCTTC. Translation: CSASNYGYTF.